This TCR beta chain was sequenced in a study of blood T cell repertoires in COVID-19. Losses at the gene ends were 2 bases for V and 6 bases for J; bases not matched to a gene: 4. The CDR3 sequence is 16 residues long. Germline values: CDR1 SGHNT, CDR2 YYREEE (reference sequence). Under the authors' procedure: Amplified reference gene primers provided the basis for estimating nucleated cell counts. The protocol was immunoSEQ multiplex PCR, while the TCRdb copy is restricted to in-frame clones and leaves out a portion. That table furnishes V, J and clone size, whereas the DNA furnished D and trimming. The sample holds around 59,000 clones, roughly four fifths seen once.

The specimen was peripheral blood. This sequence originates from a human donor in a cohort sampled during active COVID-19. The chain has TRBV5-4 and TRBJ2-3, with 15 bases matching TRBD2. CDR3 in amino acids: CASSFTGTSGRDTQYF. The CDR3 bases are TGTGCCAGCAGCTTCACCGGGACTAGCGGGAGGGATACGCAGTATTTT.